The 4 T cell receptor beta chains listed next were all sequenced from one sample in a study of blood T cell repertoires in COVID-19. Using immunoSEQ multiplex PCR, the repertoire was profiled, and TCRdb retains in-frame clones only, with some absent. The sample holds tens of thousands of clones, 70% to 85% seen once. Sequencing was performed on peripheral blood. The receptors stem from a human donor in a cohort sampled during active COVID-19.

The rearrangement links TRBV2 to TRBJ2-5, with a weak D call TRBD1 (6 bases). Germline V gives CDR1 SNHLY, CDR2 FYNNEI. Deletions cut 7 bases from V and 4 bases from J, with 10 bases between. The CDR3 consists of 12 residues. CDR3 sequence (DNA): TGTGCCAGCAACAGGGTTGGAGAGACCCAGTACTTC. Its translation: CASNRVGETQYF.

The chain combines TRBV18 with TRBJ1-5; tentatively, D is TRBD1 (5 bases). The CDR3 is 14 amino acids. V lost 2 bases, J lost 8 bases, and 13 bases lay in between. Looked up from germline, CDR1 is KGHSH and CDR2 is LQKENI. The CDR3 nucleotides read TGTGCCAGCTCACCATCAGGGAGGGTTGAGCCCCAGCATTTT. It yields the protein CASSPSGRVEPQHF.

The CDR3 DNA sequence: TGCGCCAGCAGCTTAGGAGGGGTCCAAGAGACCCAGTACTTC. Residues: CASSLGGVQETQYF. This rearrangement joins TRBV5-1 to TRBJ2-5; maybe TRBD2 (6 bases). Germline V gene sequence: CDR1 SGHRS, CDR2 YFSETQ. Trimming took 2 bases from V and 1 from J, leaving 9 bases between them. The CDR3 has 14 residues.

The rearrangement uses TRBV7-8 and TRBJ2-3; D is possibly TRBD1 (5 bases). The V gene's germline CDR1 is SGHVS and CDR2 FQNEAQ. CDR3 length equals 14 residues. Trimming stripped 7 bases from V and 0 bases from J, with 11 bases between. This CDR3 reads CASIQQESTDTQYF. In nucleotides, the CDR3 is TGTGCCAGCATCCAACAGGAAAGCACAGATACGCAGTATTTT.